The subject of this entry is one TCR beta chain. Its antigen is currently not known. Within one base of it there is no much larger clone, and no base qualities were kept. Receptor amplification or capture employed the immunoSEQ multiplex PCR assay. The multiplex PCR relied on a mix of 60 forward primers for TCR Vbeta segments and 13 reverse primers for TCR Jbeta segments. The CDR3 region of rearranged TCR beta genes was amplified from genomic DNA by a multiplex PCR assay. On the Illumina HiSeq System, the amplified TCR beta libraries were sequenced as 87-base-pair reads. The original pipeline was this. A later analysis tallied tens of millions of unique TCR beta chains across the 600 to 700 repertoires, and some 12 million of those chains were shared by two or more donors. Raw reads were error-corrected and collapsed into unique sequences with a nearest-neighbor algorithm that merged closely related sequences to remove PCR and sequencing errors. To assign V, D and J gene segments, CDR3 sequences were aligned to IMGT reference sequences. For a sequence to be retained, a match of at least six nucleotides to both a V gene segment and a J gene segment was required. Rearrangements were classified as productive when the CDR3 lacked stop codons and remained in frame with V and J, and all other rearrangements were classified as non-productive. Following IMGT convention, CDR3 was defined as the stretch from the second conserved V-encoded cysteine to the conserved J-encoded phenylalanine. The earlier analysis of 500 to 750 of the donors excluded any sequence lacking an unambiguous match to a single V gene segment. An earlier analysis of over 450 of the donors classified V segments as functional when productive rearrangements were above 56.7% and as segregating when the standard deviation between donors was above 5%. A statistical classification framework was built for diagnosing cytomegalovirus status from the catalog of TCR beta chain sequences. A later analysis assigned V and J genes by comparing TCR nucleotide sequences with IMGT/GENE-DB human TR gene sequences. The TCRdist pipeline was used in a later analysis to assign CDR3 sequences and most-parsimonious VDJ recombination scenarios. A later analysis defined each TCR beta chain by its CDR3 amino acid sequence plus V-gene family, and excluded reads lacking a unique V-gene family. In a later analysis, nearly 600 highly shared, low-generation-probability nucleotide sequences were removed to address suspected cross-contamination and a sequencing artifact. In a later analysis, a clonal expansion index for each public chain was calculated from normalized within-repertoire ranks of inferred template counts. Generation probabilities in a later analysis came from a VDJ recombination model fitted to out-of-frame rearrangements, and those results were checked against IGoR. Hypergeometric tests were used in a later analysis to score TCR-TCR, TCR-HLA and TCR-CMV co-occurrence, with a repertoire-size bias correction applied to the TCR pairs. To estimate false discovery rates, a later analysis permuted the HLA or CMV assignments 20 times. A later analysis grouped co-occurring TCRs with DBSCAN, adding TCRdist sequence similarity when clustering within HLA-allele-positive subsets. Co-occurrence clustering excluded repertoires with fewer than 30,000 or more than 120,000 public chains, plus five with anomalous nucleotide sharing. TCRdb holds this immuneACCESS table with in-frame rearrangements only. Some clones are missing; in checked studies, unresolved V genes explain under half, and the rest has no known cause. That table is the source of V, J and clone size, and D and trimming were worked out from the DNA. Counted in this sample were 100,000 to 150,000 clones; around three quarters of them appeared once. The top ten clones comprise more than 2.5% of the sample.

In total, roughly 670 healthy bone marrow donors made up the cohort. At the time of sampling, every cohort member was nominally healthy, though immune exposures that went unrecorded were likely present. The donor was CMV seronegative and was included in the group of hundreds of seronegative cohort members. Every donor gave a peripheral blood sample, and the peripheral blood mononuclear cells from that sample were used for TCR beta sequencing. The Qiagen DNeasy Blood Extraction Kit was used to extract genomic DNA from the blood cell samples. The data derive from a study of cytomegalovirus exposure and HLA in healthy donors (dated by TCRdb to between 2016 and 2019). In terms of the full investigation: In an earlier analysis of about 560 of the donors, less than 350 Gb of sequence data and 100 million or so unique TCR beta sequences from roughly 200 million T cells were reported. An early release covering over 500 HLA-typed donors comprised 300 to 350 gigabases of sequencing data and around 80 million unique TCR sequences. Among the roughly 390 genotyped donors, around 81% belonged to the genetic ancestry cluster associated with self-reported Caucasian donors. The study aimed to test whether signatures of past pathogen exposure could be identified by cataloging public T cell receptors. The study used immunosequencing to profile the T cell repertoires of more than 650 subjects and linked those repertoires to cytomegalovirus serostatus. Besides the first cohort of some 670 subjects, a separate validation cohort made up of around 120 different subjects was used. To predict cytomegalovirus infection status, the study brought together high-throughput TCR immunosequencing, statistical association of individual TCRs with disease status, and machine learning. In a later analysis, previously published TCR beta repertoires from some 640 donors were re-analyzed and high-resolution HLA genotyping was added so that TCR occurrence patterns could be studied. In the later analysis, no new phenotypic data were used to find candidate immune exposures; instead, reliance was placed on TCR beta sequences and their occurrence across donors. An earlier analysis of around 640 of the donors used high-throughput TCR beta sequencing to judge whether each TCR beta V gene segment behaved as functional or pseudogenic. Donor age, sex, ethnicity and CMV serostatus were compiled together with the repertoire data. In a later genetic analysis, genome-wide SNP genotypes for about three fifths of the roughly 670 donors were used, and that subset was treated as a discovery cohort. All discovery cohort repertoires had been generated on a single sequencing platform. HLA typing included class I and class II loci at four-digit resolution. The number of donors typed differed by locus, with roughly 620-630 for A, B, C, DRB1 and DQB1, more than 500 for DQA1, some 570 for DPA1, and around 430 for DPB1. Four to six DR-DQ haplotypes were handled as single units for association and clustering because linkage in the cohort was strong. On average, around 240,000 unique TCR beta nucleotide sequences were sequenced per donor among about 400 genotyped donors of the cohort, with roughly 18% of those sequences being non-productive.

Points the paper makes about the study in general: Strong co-occurrence of HLA alleles, especially DR and DQ, made assigning TCR associations to individual alleles difficult. Immune exposure information for the cohort was limited to CMV serostatus. Specific HLA alleles were associated with roughly 16,000 TCR beta sequences at a false discovery rate of 0.05 in a later analysis. This cohort had only TCR beta chains sequenced, and the lack of alpha or paired-chain data limited which features could be detected. HLA typing was unavailable for some donors at each locus, so association tests used only the typed subset. Presence/absence analyses assumed roughly uniform sequencing depth across donors, an assumption that may not hold. The sequencing pipeline was judged likely to have produced a cluster of highly shared sequence variants as a technical artifact. A later analysis found that TCR association rates varied across HLA loci, with DRB1 alleles showing the most associated TCRs and HLA-C alleles the fewest. Most CMV-associated TCR beta chains appeared to be HLA-restricted in a later analysis, and the HLA associations seemed to be driven largely by CMV exposure. Because counts were too low, roughly 18 rarely observed V segments, including chromosome 9 orphons, were left out of the earlier analysis of over 550 of the donors. In a later analysis, several top co-occurrence clusters were reported to appear linked to parvovirus B19, influenza, CMV and Epstein-Barr virus. Compared with equally common non-associated chains, HLA-associated TCR beta chains in a later analysis were more clonally expanded and had lower generation probabilities. The classifier was reported to diagnose cytomegalovirus status with high specificity and sensitivity in both the original and validation cohorts. According to the authors, the approach could potentially be generalized to other disease states and immunological phenotypes. The study listed approximately 150 TCR beta chains as associated with cytomegalovirus. Broadly in line with IMGT annotations, most TCR beta V segments showed up in productive rearrangements about 90% or about 30% of the time in an earlier analysis of about 500 of the donors. According to a later genetic analysis, donors in an Asian-associated ancestry cluster had fewer N-insertions in productive TCRs than the roughly 700-donor mean. A further reported finding was that TCR beta sequences accurately predicted the HLA-A and HLA-B alleles for most subjects in the first cohort. A few of the identified cytomegalovirus-associated TCR beta chains were confirmed in vitro to be specific for cytomegalovirus antigens. Most TCR sequences were seen in very few donors, while some public TCRs were found in many individuals. A later genetic analysis associated a missense DCLRE1C variant with V-gene and J-gene trimming of TCR beta chains, and an independent cohort replicated the association. Linkage disequilibrium might explain the correlated functional status among segregating V segments, but an unknown experimental factor could not be ruled out.

Material: PBMCs. The origin of this receptor is a woman aged 45-59 years in good health and CMV-seronegative.

The CDR3 sequence is CASNKGQGGQPQHF. The nucleotides are TGTGCCAGCAATAAAGGACAGGGGGGCCAGCCCCAGCATTTT. The V and J genes are TRBV7-2 and TRBJ1-5; the central 10 bases match TRBD1. V is cut back by 7 bases and J by 7 bases, with 7 bases in the junction unmatched. CDR1 SGHTA and CDR2 FQGNSA are derived from the germline V gene. Including cysteine and phenylalanine, the CDR3 has 14 amino acids. The CDR3 DNA has 42 bases and is translated from base 1.